The 19 T cell receptor beta chains below come from one sample, sequenced in a study of blood T cell repertoires in COVID-19. This table comes from immunoSEQ multiplex PCR, and its TCRdb copy is limited to in-frame clones, with some not included. The sample includes around 73,000 clones, 82% of them seen just once. The specimen was peripheral blood. All receptors come from a woman aged 60-75 years with acute or convalescent COVID-19.

The chain combines TRBV18 with TRBJ2-7; D is unclear. This CDR3 contains 12 residues. V was clipped by 1 base and J by 3 bases, with 4 bases between them. CDR1 and CDR2 from the germline V gene are KGHSH and LQKENI. The CDR3 loop reads CASSPQSYEQYF. The CDR3 coding sequence is TGTGCCAGCTCACCACAGAGCTACGAGCAGTACTTC.

This rearrangement joins TRBV29-1 to TRBJ2-5, with D possibly matching TRBD2 (5 bases). Germline loops: CDR1 SQVTM, CDR2 ANQGSEA. This CDR3 spans 15 amino acids. V dropped 0 bases and J dropped 6 bases, with 17 bases sitting between them. The CDR3 protein is CSVEELPPGMKTQYF. DNA for the CDR3: TGCAGCGTTGAAGAGTTGCCCCCCGGGATGAAGACCCAGTACTTC. The whole variable domain, filled in from reference TRBV29-1 and TRBJ2-5, reads SAVISQKPSRDICQRGTSLTIQCQVDSQVTMMFWYRQQPGQSLTLIATANQGSEATYESGFVIDKFPISRPNLTFSTLTVSNMSPEDSSIYLCSVEELPPGMKTQYFGPGTRLLVL.

The table lists this clone with a count of one. The chain links TRBV5-1 to TRBJ2-3; 12 nucleotides match TRBD2. V lost 4 bases to trimming and J lost 2 bases; unmatched junction nucleotides: 8. Germline CDR1 SGHRS, CDR2 YFSETQ. The CDR3 has 17 amino acids. CDR3 sequence: CASSPSWTSGITDTQYF. CDR3 coding DNA: TGCGCCAGCAGCCCCTCCTGGACTAGCGGGATCACAGATACGCAGTATTTT. Filled out from reference TRBV5-1 and TRBJ2-3, the complete variable domain reads KAGVTQTPRYLIKTRGQQVTLSCSPISGHRSVSWYQQTPGQGLQFLFEYFSETQRNKGNFPGRFSGRQFSNSRSEMNVSTLELGDSALYLCASSPSWTSGITDTQYFGPGTRLTVL.

The CDR3 is CASNLQGSGNTIYF. CDR3 DNA sequence: TGTGCCAGCAACCTACAGGGGTCTGGAAACACCATATATTTT. This chain links TRBV6-6 with TRBJ1-3, with 7 nucleotides matching TRBD1. V shed 7 bases, J shed 1 base, and the junction held 4 bases outside the gene matches. The CDR3 covers 14 residues. CDR1 is MNHNY and CDR2 is SVGAGI in the germline V gene (reference sequence).

This clone was detected once. This rearrangement joins TRBV14 to TRBJ1-1; D is ambiguous. Trimming removed 4 bases from V and 4 bases from J, with 13 bases in between. This CDR3 region has 14 residues. Germline-derived CDR1 and CDR2 are SGHDN and FVKESK. CDR3 sequence reads: CASSPIGVSTEAFF. DNA of the CDR3: TGTGCCAGCAGCCCTATCGGGGTAAGCACTGAAGCTTTCTTT.

The CDR3 sequence: CASSFTGQAVYNEQFF. The CDR3 nucleotides read TGTGCCAGCAGTTTCACGGGACAGGCAGTATACAATGAGCAGTTCTTC. V gene TRBV27 combines with J gene TRBJ2-1, with TRBD1 matching 8 bases. J lost 4 bases, V lost 3 bases, and 8 bases had no gene match. The CDR3 length is 16 residues. Germline V gene lookup returns CDR1 MNHEY and CDR2 SMNVEV (reference sequence).

This sequence joins TRBV6-5 and TRBJ1-5; 8 nucleotides line up with TRBD1. The CDR3 loop spans 15 amino acids. Germline CDR1 is MNHEY and CDR2 is SVGAGI. With 2 bases clipped from V and 6 bases from J, the junction kept 6 bases outside the gene matches. The CDR3 DNA reads TGTGCCAGCAGTTACCCGCCACAGGGGGGTCAGCCCCAGCATTTT. Translating it yields CASSYPPQGGQPQHF.

V and J are TRBV5-1 and TRBJ2-2; 8 positions agree with TRBD1. Trimming at V came to 5 bases and at J to 5 bases, leaving 5 bases not matched to a gene. This CDR3 is 14 amino acids long. Looked up from germline, CDR1 is SGHRS and CDR2 is YFSETQ. The CDR3 protein is CASRPGQATGELFF. DNA for the CDR3: TGCGCCAGCAGGCCGGGACAGGCAACCGGGGAGCTGTTTTTT. Drawing the rest from reference TRBV5-1 and TRBJ2-2, the complete variable domain is KAGVTQTPRYLIKTRGQQVTLSCSPISGHRSVSWYQQTPGQGLQFLFEYFSETQRNKGNFPGRFSGRQFSNSRSEMNVSTLELGDSALYLCASRPGQATGELFFGEGSRLTVL.

The chain links TRBV5-1 to TRBJ2-2; D is unclear. The CDR3 has 14 residues. CDR1 and CDR2 from the germline V gene are SGHRS and YFSETQ. V dropped 4 bases and J dropped 5 bases, with 12 bases sitting between them. CDR3 coding DNA: TGCGCCAGCAGCCCCGACGCCGGGACCGGGGAGCTGTTTTTT. This sequence encodes CASSPDAGTGELFF.

The CDR3 DNA reads as TGTGCCAGCAGCTTGCAGGGTGGAACTAATGAAAAACTGTTTTTT. It yields the protein CASSLQGGTNEKLFF. V and J are TRBV5-4 and TRBJ1-4; D perhaps matches TRBD1 (5 bases). The V gene's germline CDR1 is SGHNT and CDR2 YYREEE (reference sequence). Between the trimmed V and J ends, which lost 1 base and 1 base, there was a span of 8 bases. CDR3 length equals 15 residues.

The chain couples TRBV24-1 to TRBJ1-1, with 7 bases that match TRBD1. The CDR3 length is 14 residues. Trimming removed 4 bases from V and 6 bases from J; junction bases left unmatched: 7. Germline V gives CDR1 KGHDR, CDR2 SFDVKD. CDR3 bases: TGTGCCACCAGTGACCATAGAGGGGGCTCTGAAGCTTTCTTT. The encoded protein is CATSDHRGGSEAFF.

This rearrangement joins TRBV7-6 to TRBJ1-2; TRBD1 aligns across 8 bases. V lost 5 bases to trimming and J lost 8 bases; unmatched junction nucleotides: 10. The germline V gene encodes CDR1 SGHVS and CDR2 FNYEAQ. The CDR3 has 14 amino acids. This CDR3 is CASSPVGTGIGYTF. CDR3 sequence (DNA): TGTGCCAGCAGCCCAGTGGGGACAGGCATAGGCTACACCTTC.

The rearrangement joins TRBV7-2 to TRBJ1-5; 9 nucleotides line up with TRBD1. The trim removed 1 base at V and 6 bases at J, leaving 7 bases unmatched. The germline V gene has CDR1 SGHTA and CDR2 FQGNSA. The CDR3 contains 16 residues. CDR3 nucleotides: TGTGCCAGCAGCTTAGATGGACAGGGGTTCCCTCAGCCCCAGCATTTT. Protein product: CASSLDGQGFPQPQHF.

This chain joins TRBV7-8 and TRBJ2-6; TRBD1 might be the D (6 bases). Germline CDR1 SGHVS, CDR2 FQNEAQ. Trimming removed 2 bases from V and 7 bases from J, with 15 bases in between. The CDR3 runs 16 residues. The CDR3 reads CASSLRQVIGANVLTF. CDR3 DNA: TGTGCCAGCAGCTTAAGACAGGTTATAGGTGCCAACGTCCTGACTTTC.

This clone showed up just once. V usage is TRBV5-6 and J usage is TRBJ1-4, with 9 bases matching TRBD1. The CDR3 consists of 15 residues. The V segment lost 2 bases and the J segment 4 bases; nucleotides outside the gene matches: 3. Per the germline V gene, CDR1 is SGHDT and CDR2 is YYEEEE. CDR3 loop: CASSLTGGRNEKLFF. CDR3 sequence (DNA): TGTGCCAGCAGCTTAACAGGGGGCCGTAATGAAAAACTGTTTTTT.

The chain has TRBV5-4 and TRBJ1-5; D may be TRBD1 (5 bases). CDR1 SGHNT and CDR2 YYREEE come from the germline V gene (reference sequence). Between the trimmed V and J ends, which lost 0 bases and 1 base, there was a span of 8 bases. The CDR3 contains 15 residues. CDR3 in amino acids: CASSLVGLSNQPQHF. The CDR3 nucleotides read TGTGCCAGCAGCTTGGTGGGGCTGAGCAATCAGCCCCAGCATTTT. The whole variable domain, remainder taken from reference TRBV5-4 and TRBJ1-5, is ETGVTQSPTHLIKTRGQQVTLRCSSQSGHNTVSWYQQALGQGPQFIFQYYREEENGRGNFPPRFSGLQFPNYSSELNVNALELDDSALYLCASSLVGLSNQPQHFGDGTRLSIL.

This chain joins TRBV5-1 and TRBJ2-5; 10 bases fit TRBD2. The CDR3 totals 16 residues. Germline V gene sequence: CDR1 SGHRS, CDR2 YFSETQ. Trimming at V came to 2 bases and at J to 1 base, leaving 5 bases not matched to a gene. The CDR3: CASSLGASGSQETQYF. The DNA of the CDR3 is TGCGCCAGCAGCTTAGGGGCTAGCGGGAGCCAAGAGACCCAGTACTTC. The variable domain in full, with the rest retrieved from reference TRBV5-1 and TRBJ2-5, is KAGVTQTPRYLIKTRGQQVTLSCSPISGHRSVSWYQQTPGQGLQFLFEYFSETQRNKGNFPGRFSGRQFSNSRSEMNVSTLELGDSALYLCASSLGASGSQETQYFGPGTRLLVL.

The rearrangement uses TRBV29-1 and TRBJ1-1; the match to TRBD1 covers 11 bases. The CDR3 totals 18 residues. Germline-derived CDR1 and CDR2 are SQVTM and ANQGSEA. J gave up 4 bases and V 6 bases, and 19 bases lay outside the gene matches. For the CDR3, the DNA is TGCAGCGTCCCCCAGGGCCTTATGGGGACAGGGGGGATCACTGAAGCTTTCTTT. It codes for CSVPQGLMGTGGITEAFF.

The CDR3 DNA reads TGTGCCAGCAGTTTAAGGCGGAATACAGATACGCAGTATTTT. Its protein is CASSLRRNTDTQYF. This chain connects TRBV27 to TRBJ2-3, with D uncertain. CDR3 size: 14 residues. In germline, CDR1 is MNHEY, CDR2 SMNVEV (reference sequence). V gave up 2 bases and J gave up 3 bases, with 9 bases separating them.